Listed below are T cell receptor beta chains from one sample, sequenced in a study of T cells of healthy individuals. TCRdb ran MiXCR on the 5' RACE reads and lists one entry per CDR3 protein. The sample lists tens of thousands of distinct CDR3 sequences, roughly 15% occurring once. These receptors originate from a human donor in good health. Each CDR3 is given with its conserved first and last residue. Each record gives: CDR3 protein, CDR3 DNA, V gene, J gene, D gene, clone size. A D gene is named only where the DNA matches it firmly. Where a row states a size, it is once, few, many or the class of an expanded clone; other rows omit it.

CDR3: CASSLGTPSTDTQYF
DNA: TGTGCCAGCAGCTTAGGGACTCCCAGCACAGATACGCAGTATTTT
V: TRBV11-2
J: TRBJ2-3
D: .
size: many

CDR3: CASSQLLGGLSATYEQYF
DNA: TGCGCCAGCAGCCAACTCCTAGGGGGATTGAGTGCGACCTACGAGCAGTACTTC
V: TRBV4-3
J: TRBJ2-7
D: .
size: .

CDR3: CASSGVRADTQYF
DNA: TGTGCCAGCAGCGGAGTAAGGGCAGATACGCAGTATTTT
V: TRBV11-3
J: TRBJ2-3
D: .
size: many

CDR3: CASALGRREQETQYF
DNA: TGTGCCAGCGCCTTAGGGCGCAGGGAACAAGAGACCCAGTACTTC
V: TRBV7-9
J: TRBJ2-5
D: .
size: .

CDR3: CSARTGNQPQHF
DNA: TGCAGTGCCCGAACGGGTAATCAGCCCCAGCATTTT
V: TRBV20-1
J: TRBJ1-5
D: .
size: few

CDR3: CASSRRALSHEQYF
DNA: TGTGCCAGCAGCCGGAGAGCCTTGAGCCACGAGCAGTACTTC
V: TRBV7-2
J: TRBJ2-7
D: .
size: once

CDR3: CASSYSRLAESSYNEQFF
DNA: TGTGCCAGCAGTTACTCAAGGCTAGCTGAGAGCTCCTACAATGAGCAGTTCTTC
V: TRBV6-2/TRBV6-3
J: TRBJ2-1
D: .
size: .

CDR3: CASALGRTDTQYF
DNA: TGTGCCAGCGCCCTCGGGAGGACAGATACGCAGTATTTT
V: TRBV7-2
J: TRBJ2-3
D: TRBD2
size: .

CDR3: CATSDPYQETQYF
DNA: TGTGCCACCAGTGATCCGTACCAAGAGACCCAGTACTTC
V: TRBV24-1
J: TRBJ2-5
D: .
size: few

CDR3: CASSLGTGGFYEQYF
DNA: TGTGCCAGCAGCTTAGGTACAGGGGGTTTCTACGAGCAGTACTTC
V: TRBV5-4
J: TRBJ2-7
D: TRBD1
size: .

CDR3: CASRISSGQETQYF
DNA: TGTGCCAGTCGGATATCTAGCGGCCAAGAGACCCAGTACTTC
V: TRBV7-2
J: TRBJ2-5
D: TRBD2
size: few

CDR3: CSGWTTDTQYF
DNA: TGCAGCGGCTGGACCACAGATACGCAGTATTTT
V: TRBV29-1
J: TRBJ2-3
D: .
size: many

CDR3: CASQTSGSHNEQFF
DNA: TGCGCCAGCCAGACTAGCGGGAGTCACAATGAGCAGTTCTTC
V: TRBV5-1
J: TRBJ2-1
D: TRBD2
size: .

CDR3: CASSQAATVNTEAFF
DNA: TGTGCCAGCAGCCAAGCGGCTACGGTCAACACTGAAGCTTTCTTT
V: TRBV4-2
J: TRBJ1-1
D: .
size: many

CDR3: CASSLTREGPEQYF
DNA: TGTGCCAGCAGCTTAACGCGGGAGGGCCCCGAGCAGTACTTC
V: TRBV7-9
J: TRBJ2-7
D: TRBD2
size: many

CDR3: CSASKAGVPNEQFF
DNA: TGCAGTGCTAGTAAAGCGGGGGTACCGAATGAGCAGTTCTTC
V: TRBV20-1
J: TRBJ2-1
D: TRBD2
size: .

CDR3: CASSVEGAAYNEQFF
DNA: TGTGCCAGCAGCGTAGAGGGTGCAGCCTACAATGAGCAGTTCTTC
V: TRBV9
J: TRBJ2-1
D: .
size: many

CDR3: CASTGTSGRKQETQYF
DNA: TGTGCCAGCACCGGGACTAGCGGGAGGAAACAAGAGACCCAGTACTTC
V: TRBV5-4
J: TRBJ2-5
D: TRBD2
size: many

CDR3: CASSRESGAYEQYF
DNA: TGTGCCAGCAGTAGGGAGTCGGGGGCCTACGAGCAGTACTTC
V: TRBV25-1
J: TRBJ2-7
D: .
size: many

CDR3: CASSLDGSRTDTQYF
DNA: TGCGCCAGCAGCCTGGATGGGAGTAGAACAGATACGCAGTATTTT
V: TRBV5-1
J: TRBJ2-3
D: .
size: many

CDR3: CASSQEFYGRGRAEAFF
DNA: TGTGCCAGCAGCCAAGAGTTTTATGGGCGGGGGAGAGCTGAAGCTTTCTTT
V: TRBV14
J: TRBJ1-1
D: .
size: many

CDR3: CASSLVGTTEAFF
DNA: TGCGCCAGCAGCTTAGTAGGGACGACTGAAGCTTTCTTT
V: TRBV5-1
J: TRBJ1-1
D: .
size: many

CDR3: CASSLGGYEQYF
DNA: TGTGCCAGCAGCTTAGGAGGGTACGAGCAGTACTTC
V: TRBV13
J: TRBJ2-7
D: .
size: many

CDR3: CASSSHRGGRGPNYGYTF
DNA: TGTGCCAGCAGTTCCCACCGGGGAGGAAGGGGGCCTAACTATGGCTACACCTTC
V: TRBV12-3/TRBV12-4
J: TRBJ1-2
D: TRBD1
size: many

CDR3: CAVSRRRGEETQYF
DNA: TGTGCCGTCAGTCGTCGCAGGGGTGAGGAGACCCAGTACTTC
V: TRBV6-1
J: TRBJ2-5
D: .
size: many

CDR3: CSASKVGRESSYNEQFF
DNA: TGCAGTGCTAGTAAGGTTGGGCGGGAAAGCTCCTACAATGAGCAGTTCTTC
V: TRBV20-1
J: TRBJ2-1
D: .
size: many

CDR3: CASSKVRDRGQDADGYTF
DNA: TGTGCCAGCAGCAAAGTCCGGGACAGGGGGCAAGACGCGGATGGCTACACCTTC
V: TRBV21-1
J: TRBJ1-2
D: .
size: .

CDR3: CSATGGTSYNEQFF
DNA: TGCAGTGCTACCGGGGGTACCTCCTACAATGAGCAGTTCTTC
V: TRBV20-1
J: TRBJ2-1
D: .
size: many

CDR3: CASSQSGLGTGELFF
DNA: TGCGCCAGCAGCCAAAGCGGCCTGGGAACCGGGGAGCTGTTTTTT
V: TRBV4-3
J: TRBJ2-2
D: .
size: .

CDR3: CSALGGQRLQYF
DNA: TGCAGCGCCTTGGGGGGACAGAGGCTCCAGTACTTC
V: TRBV29-1
J: TRBJ2-7
D: .
size: .

CDR3: CASSHYGGQSSYNEQFF
DNA: TGTGCCAGCAGTCACTACGGGGGGCAAAGCTCCTACAATGAGCAGTTCTTC
V: TRBV11-2
J: TRBJ2-1
D: .
size: many

CDR3: CARGENEQFF
DNA: TGTGCCAGGGGGGAAAATGAGCAGTTCTTC
V: TRBV6-6
J: TRBJ2-1
D: .
size: .

CDR3: CASRPTTGDEQYF
DNA: TGTGCCAGCAGACCCACCACAGGGGACGAGCAGTACTTC
V: TRBV6-2/TRBV6-3
J: TRBJ2-7
D: TRBD1
size: .

CDR3: CASSRGHTGELFF
DNA: TGTGCCAGCAGCAGGGGCCACACCGGGGAGCTGTTTTTT
V: TRBV2
J: TRBJ2-2
D: .
size: .

CDR3: CASSLVSDSDEQFF
DNA: TGCGCCAGCAGCTTGGTTTCGGATAGCGATGAGCAGTTCTTC
V: TRBV5-1
J: TRBJ2-1
D: .
size: many

CDR3: CASRKTPGPNTEAFF
DNA: TGCGCCAGCCGAAAAACGCCGGGGCCTAACACTGAAGCTTTCTTT
V: TRBV5-1
J: TRBJ1-1
D: .
size: many

CDR3: CSATGQNYGYTF
DNA: TGCAGTGCTACCGGACAGAACTATGGCTACACCTTC
V: TRBV20-1
J: TRBJ1-2
D: .
size: many

CDR3: CASIPRPNYGYTF
DNA: TGTGCCAGCATTCCCCGTCCTAACTATGGCTACACCTTC
V: TRBV6-6
J: TRBJ1-2
D: .
size: medium-sized

CDR3: CAISGTVNQYEQYF
DNA: TGTGCCATCAGTGGGACAGTGAACCAGTACGAGCAGTACTTC
V: TRBV10-3
J: TRBJ2-7
D: .
size: few

CDR3: CASSEDQPQHF
DNA: TGTGCCAGCAGCGAAGATCAGCCCCAGCATTTT
V: TRBV21-1
J: TRBJ1-5
D: .
size: .

CDR3: CASSLTGESTDTQYF
DNA: TGTGCCAGCAGCTTAACAGGGGAGAGCACAGATACGCAGTATTTT
V: TRBV7-3
J: TRBJ2-3
D: .
size: few

CDR3: CASSPWDSSEQFF
DNA: TGTGCCAGCAGTCCCTGGGACTCGAGCGAGCAGTTCTTC
V: TRBV6-6
J: TRBJ2-1
D: .
size: .

CDR3: CASSQDPGRPDNYGYTF
DNA: TGCGCCAGCAGCCAAGATCCGGGCAGGCCGGATAACTATGGCTACACCTTC
V: TRBV4-3
J: TRBJ1-2
D: .
size: few

CDR3: CASSLDPSNQPQHF
DNA: TGTGCCAGCAGCTTAGATCCTAGCAATCAGCCCCAGCATTTT
V: TRBV7-2
J: TRBJ1-5
D: .
size: many

CDR3: CASSLQADYGYTF
DNA: TGTGCCAGCAGTCTACAGGCCGACTATGGCTACACCTTC
V: TRBV6-5
J: TRBJ1-2
D: .
size: .